This TCR beta chain is drawn from a study of spatial heterogeneity in lung cancer. This clonotype has ten or more counts. The study tagged each TCR cDNA molecule with a unique molecular identifier. TCRdb recomputed calls from the 5' RACE reads with MiXCR, one row per CDR3 protein. The sample lists about 35,000 distinct CDR3 sequences, 3% to 3.5% occurring once. As for time point: sample taken at primary tumor resection. Tumor, nontumor lung or frozen PBMC supplied whole RNA, sequenced without sorting. The specimen comprised normal lung tissue next to the tumor, sampled at surgery. The source is a male donor with early-stage non-small cell lung cancer.

The CDR3 region has the DNA TGTGCCAGCAGGGACGAACTATCGTACCAAGAGACCCAGTACTTC. This gives the protein CASRDELSYQETQYF. The chain carries TRBV6-2 or TRBV6-3 and TRBJ2-5; D unresolved. Trimming shortened V by 6 bases and J by 0 bases, and 14 bases separated the two germline ends. The CDR3 runs 15 residues. Per the germline V gene, CDR1 is MNHEY and CDR2 is SVGEGT.